One sample yielded the 24 T cell receptor beta chains listed below, sequenced in a study of T cells after yellow fever vaccination. TCRdb analysed the 5' RACE reads with MiXCR anew, one entry per CDR3 protein. The sample shows 110,000 or so distinct CDR3 sequences, about 6.8% of them seen only once. This specimen was CD4+ T cells sorted from PBMCs, taken roughly 45 days after the first yellow fever vaccination. Receptor source: a man younger than 35 who received the YFV17D yellow fever vaccine.

This clonotype came up many times. The CDR3 loop is CAISESSGSYEQYF. The CDR3 nucleotides are TGTGCCATCAGTGAGTCTAGCGGATCCTACGAGCAGTACTTC. The chain combines TRBV10-3 with TRBJ2-7; a weak D match, TRBD2 (6 bases). Trimming pared 0 bases from V and 1 base from J, leaving 7 bases between. The CDR3 runs 14 residues. Germline lookup yields CDR1 ENHRY and CDR2 SYGVKD.

In its sample, this clonotype was seen many times. V gene TRBV27 combines with J gene TRBJ2-3, with TRBD2 matching 7 bases. J lost 5 bases, V lost 6 bases, and 8 bases had no gene match. The germline V gene encodes CDR1 MNHEY and CDR2 SMNVEV (reference sequence). The CDR3 is made up of 14 amino acids. The CDR3 region is CASRGWGGGDTQYF. CDR3 nucleotide sequence: TGTGCCAGCAGGGGTTGGGGGGGTGGAGATACGCAGTATTTT.

This clonotype was seen only a few times. The V and J genes are TRBV18 and TRBJ1-6, with a tentative D call TRBD1 (5 bases). Germline assignment: CDR1 KGHSH and CDR2 LQKENI. The CDR3 contains 15 residues. V was trimmed by 4 bases and J by 5 bases, leaving 12 bases between them. Here the CDR3 DNA reads TGTGCCAGCTCACGTGGGACCGTCGATAATTCACCCCTCCACTTT. It translates to CASSRGTVDNSPLHF. Based on the CDR3 plus reference TRBV18 and TRBJ1-6, the full variable domain is NAGVMQNPRHLVRRRGQEARLRCSPMKGHSHVYWYRQLPEEGLKFMVYLQKENIIDESGMPKERFSAEFPKEGPSILRIQQVVRGDSAAYFCASSRGTVDNSPLHFGNGTRLTVT.

There are many counts of this clonotype. J is TRBJ2-1 and V is TRBV29-1, with D unresolved. The V end was cut by 4 bases, the J end by 5 bases, with 27 bases between. The CDR3 covers 18 residues. CDR1 and CDR2 from the germline V gene are SQVTM and ANQGSEA. The chain's CDR3 is CSVAALGPSRAPDNEQFF. As DNA, the CDR3 is TGCAGCGTTGCGGCCCTTGGCCCTTCTCGAGCCCCGGACAATGAGCAGTTCTTC.

This clonotype was picked up many times. The J gene is TRBJ1-2, the V gene TRBV5-1, with D unresolved. Germline V lookup: CDR1 SGHRS, CDR2 YFSETQ. The V and J ends lost 4 bases and 4 bases respectively, with 17 bases between them. The CDR3 is 15 amino acids. Written as DNA, the CDR3 is TGCGCCAGCAGCCCTCGCCTACAGAACCTCTATGGCTACACCTTC. Protein product: CASSPRLQNLYGYTF.

This clonotype was picked up many times. J is TRBJ1-3 and V is TRBV6-5, with D perhaps TRBD1 (6 bases). This CDR3 comprises 19 residues. With 0 bases removed from V and 0 bases from J, the gap between germline ends came to 18 bases. Germline CDR1 is MNHEY and CDR2 is SVGAGI. In DNA form, the CDR3 reads TGTGCCAGCAGTTACTCGATGGCCCCAGGGGCCCCCTCTGGAAACACCATATATTTT. Protein: CASSYSMAPGAPSGNTIYF.

This clonotype was counted many times. The chain is built from TRBV12-3 or TRBV12-4 and TRBJ2-7; D is perhaps TRBD1 (6 bases). The CDR3 contains 13 residues. Between the trimmed V and J ends, which lost 3 bases and 6 bases, there was a span of 12 bases. As DNA, the CDR3 is TGTGCCAGCAGTTTTAACAGGGAAAGCGAGCAGTACTTC. Translation: CASSFNRESEQYF.

This clonotype was detected ten times or more. The chain joins TRBV20-1 to TRBJ2-5; D gene ambiguous. This CDR3 is 11 amino acids long. Germline V lookup: CDR1 DFQATT, CDR2 SNEGSKA (reference sequence). Trimming left V 4 bases short and J 2 bases short, with 5 bases between. CDR3 nucleotides: TGCAGTGCTAATGGTCAAGAGACCCAGTACTTC. Amino acid sequence: CSANGQETQYF.

There are many counts of this clonotype. The rearrangement links TRBV5-1 to TRBJ2-5; 7 bases map to TRBD1. Germline V CDR1 and CDR2: SGHRS, YFSETQ. The CDR3 is made up of 14 amino acids. Unmatched junction bases numbered 7, after V lost 3 bases and J lost 5 bases. The CDR3 DNA reads TGCGCCAGCAGCTCTGGGACAGTGAGGGAGACCCAGTACTTC. Residues: CASSSGTVRETQYF.

This clonotype was observed at least ten times. This chain uses TRBV4-3 with TRBJ2-7, with 9 bases identical to TRBD2. The V and J ends lost 1 base and 4 bases, in that order; junction bases with no gene match: 5. The germline gives CDR1 LGHNA, CDR2 YSLEER. CDR3 length equals 15 residues. The CDR3 reads CASSQARGGAYEQYF. The CDR3 nucleotides read TGCGCCAGCAGCCAAGCCCGCGGGGGGGCTTACGAGCAGTACTTC.

This clonotype was counted at least ten times. The chain uses TRBV7-2 and TRBJ2-6, with D unclear. Looked up from germline, CDR1 is SGHTA and CDR2 is FQGNSA. V lost 0 bases and J lost 2, with 8 bases in between. The CDR3 spans 16 residues. CDR3: CASSLALGTGANVLTF. DNA for the CDR3: TGTGCCAGCAGCTTAGCGCTGGGGACTGGGGCCAACGTCCTGACTTTC.

The table lists this clonotype with many counts. V usage is TRBV7-3 and J usage is TRBJ1-1, with 8 bases lining up with TRBD1. The germline gives CDR1 SGHTA, CDR2 FQGTGA. The trim removed 5 bases at V and 9 bases at J, leaving 8 bases unmatched. The CDR3 length is 13 residues. Here the CDR3 DNA reads TGTGCCAGCAGCCTAGGGACAGGCGGAAAAGCTTTCTTT. As protein: CASSLGTGGKAFF. The whole variable domain, remainder taken from reference TRBV7-3 and TRBJ1-1, is GAGVSQTPSNKVTEKGKYVELRCDPISGHTALYWYRQSLGQGPEFLIYFQGTGAADDSGLPNDRFFAVRPEGSVSTLKIQRTERGDSAVYLCASSLGTGGKAFFGQGTRLTVV.

This clonotype came up many times. The chain couples TRBV7-2 to TRBJ2-2; D gene unclear. The germline V gene has CDR1 SGHTA and CDR2 FQGNSA. Trimming removed 5 bases from V and 6 bases from J, with 13 bases in between. This CDR3 contains 14 residues. CDR3 residues: CASSPGRAAGELFF. CDR3 in DNA: TGTGCCAGCAGCCCGGGCCGGGCGGCCGGGGAGCTGTTTTTT. Complete variable domain (other parts from reference TRBV7-2 and TRBJ2-2): GAGVSQSPSNKVTEKGKDVELRCDPISGHTALYWYRQSLGQGLEFLIYFQGNSAPDKSGLPSDRFSAERTGGSVSTLTIQRTQQEDSAVYLCASSPGRAAGELFFGEGSRLTVL.

This clonotype was detected a few times. V and J are TRBV5-1 and TRBJ1-4; TRBD1 agrees at 9 bases. V shed 0 bases, J shed 8 bases, and the junction held 8 bases outside the gene matches. In germline, CDR1 is SGHRS, CDR2 YFSETQ. The CDR3 length is 16 residues. In nucleotides, the CDR3 is TGCGCCAGCAGCTTGGGGACTACAGGGGGCCGGGAAAAACTGTTTTTT. Protein product: CASSLGTTGGREKLFF.

Concerning this clonotype itself: A read error may produce the germline difference seen at one junction end. The gene calls are TRBV3-1 and TRBJ2-5; 11 bases match TRBD2. CDR1 and CDR2 from the germline V gene are LGHDT and YNNKEL (reference sequence). The CDR3 is 18 amino acids. The DNA of the CDR3 is TGTGCCTGCAGCCTTCGAGTAGCGGGGGGGGCATCCCAAGAGACCCAGTACTTC. Its protein is CACSLRVAGGASQETQYF.

The genes are TRBV5-8 and TRBJ1-1; maybe TRBD1 (5 bases). The CDR3 length is 14 residues. V was trimmed by 2 bases and J by 5 bases, leaving 13 bases between them. CDR1 and CDR2 from the germline V gene are SGHTS and YDEGEE. The CDR3 region has the DNA TGTGCCAGCAGCTTCTTGAGGGGTAGGACTGAAGCTTTCTTT. The encoded protein is CASSFLRGRTEAFF.

Many counts were recorded for this clonotype. The chain joins TRBV7-9 to TRBJ2-5; no clear D. V lost 5 bases and J 5 bases, leaving 12 bases between the germline ends. Germline V CDR1 and CDR2: SEHNR, FQNEAQ (reference sequence). The CDR3 runs to 13 residues. The CDR3 loop reads CASSRTERETQYF. The DNA for the CDR3 is TGTGCCAGCAGCCGGACGGAAAGGGAGACCCAGTACTTC.

In this sample, this clonotype turned up many times. This chain connects TRBV2 to TRBJ2-7; the D gene could be TRBD1 or TRBD2 (5 bases each). V lost 3 bases and J lost 7, with 13 bases in between. This CDR3 has 13 residues. Germline loops: CDR1 SNHLY, CDR2 FYNNEI. CDR3 amino acids: CASSEGQRREQYV. As DNA, the CDR3 is TGTGCCAGCAGTGAGGGGCAGCGGAGGGAGCAGTACGTC.

This clonotype has more than one count but fewer than ten. In DNA form, the CDR3 reads TGTGCCAGCTCAGCGACCGGGACAGCGAACACTGAAGCTTTCTTT. Its protein product is CASSATGTANTEAFF. This chain uses TRBV18 with TRBJ1-1; 7 bases align to TRBD1. This CDR3 spans 15 amino acids. The V gene's germline CDR1 is KGHSH and CDR2 LQKENI. The V gene end was trimmed by 5 bases and the J gene end by 1 base; junction bases not matched to a gene: 7.

This clonotype has at least ten counts. The chain couples TRBV3-1 to TRBJ2-4, with TRBD1 identical over 9 bases. The V and J ends lost 4 bases and 0 bases, in that order; junction bases with no gene match: 4. This CDR3 region has 16 residues. Germline V gene data show CDR1 as LGHDT and CDR2 as YNNKEL (reference sequence). Here the CDR3 reads CASSLGTGIAKNIQYF. For the CDR3, the DNA is TGTGCCAGCAGCCTCGGGACAGGGATAGCCAAAAACATTCAGTACTTC. Full variable domain (rest looked up from reference TRBV3-1 and TRBJ2-4): DTAVSQTPKYLVTQMGNDKSIKCEQNLGHDTMYWYKQDSKKFLKIMFSYNNKELIINETVPNRFSPKSPDKAHLNLHINSLELGDSAVYFCASSLGTGIAKNIQYFGAGTRLSVL.

Regarding this clonotype: A junction boundary mismatches the germline segment, possibly from a read error. The chain recombines TRBV3-1 with TRBJ2-2; 10 bases line up with TRBD1. Germline CDR1 LGHDT, CDR2 YNNKEL (reference sequence). The CDR3 loop spans 15 amino acids. CDR3 nucleotide sequence: TGTGCCTGCAGCCTACCGGACAGGGGGACCGGGGAGCTGTTTTTT. This codes for CACSLPDRGTGELFF.

This clonotype has ten or more counts. V usage is TRBV4-1 and J usage is TRBJ1-2; 8 nucleotides line up with TRBD1. The CDR3 is 15 residues long. Germline CDR1 and CDR2: MGHRA and YSYEKL. V was pared by 1 base and J by 5 bases, with 6 bases of the junction left unmatched. The CDR3 DNA follows: TGCGCCAGCAGCCAAGCACGAGACAGGGGTTATGGCTACACCTTC. It is translated as CASSQARDRGYGYTF.

This clonotype was observed many times. V is TRBV5-1 and J is TRBJ2-5; D gene uncertain. CDR3 size: 14 residues. Trimming removed 5 bases from V and 2 bases from J, with 13 bases in between. Germline V gene data show CDR1 as SGHRS and CDR2 as YFSETQ. The DNA of the CDR3 is TGCGCCAGCAGAGATCCCCAGGAGCAAGAGACCCAGTACTTC. As protein: CASRDPQEQETQYF.

The chain couples TRBV12-3 or TRBV12-4 to TRBJ1-2; 10 positions match TRBD1. V lost 5 bases, J lost 4 bases, and 7 bases stayed unmatched. CDR3 size: 15 residues. The CDR3 reads CASSPQTGGGYGYTF. CDR3 DNA sequence: TGTGCCAGCAGTCCCCAGACAGGGGGCGGCTATGGCTACACCTTC.